The 10 T cell receptor beta chains below all came from one sample that was sequenced in a study of T cells after yellow fever vaccination. TCRdb reprocessed the 5' RACE reads with MiXCR, giving one entry per CDR3 protein. The sample records 450,000 to 550,000 distinct CDR3 sequences, about a fifth being singletons. Sequencing used PBMCs, obtained approximately 22 days after the first yellow fever vaccination. The receptors stem from a man younger than 35 who received the YFV17D yellow fever vaccine.

The chain has TRBV6-1 and TRBJ2-3; 15 positions agree with TRBD2. V dropped 6 bases and J dropped 5; count of bases not matched to a gene: 6. The CDR3 loop spans 16 amino acids. CDR1 is MNHNS, CDR2 SASEGT, per germline. The CDR3 is CASRGPGLAGGDTQYF. For the CDR3, the DNA is TGTGCCAGCAGAGGACCGGGACTAGCGGGGGGAGATACGCAGTATTTT.

This clonotype was detected a few times. The chain links TRBV5-1 to TRBJ2-3; D gene uncertain. The germline CDR1 and CDR2 sequences are SGHRS and YFSETQ. The length of the CDR3 is 15 residues. V was pared by 6 bases and J by 3 bases, with 17 bases between. In nucleotides, the CDR3 is TGCGCCAGCACGGCGGTGAGGCACCCAACAGATACGCAGTATTTT. Its protein product is CASTAVRHPTDTQYF.

The V and J genes are TRBV20-1 and TRBJ2-1; a possible D gene is TRBD2 (6 bases). The CDR3 is 14 amino acids. Germline loops: CDR1 DFQATT, CDR2 SNEGSKA (reference sequence). Trimming took off 7 bases at V and 3 bases at J, with 16 bases between the two ends. CDR3 sequence reads: CSGTPGLNYNEQFF. The CDR3 DNA is TGCAGTGGTACCCCGGGACTGAACTACAATGAGCAGTTCTTC.

The chain couples TRBV7-3 to TRBJ2-1; 8 bases align to TRBD2. The length of the CDR3 is 16 residues. Trimming took 2 bases from V and 3 from J; bases not matched to a gene: 6. Germline CDR1 SGHTA, CDR2 FQGTGA. The CDR3: CASSLLGGGVYNEQFF. CDR3 nucleotides: TGTGCCAGCAGCTTACTCGGGGGGGGCGTCTACAATGAGCAGTTCTTC.

This clonotype was seen a handful of times. At one boundary the junction diverges from the germline segment, which might be a read error. The rearrangement joins TRBV7-7 to TRBJ2-5, with TRBD2 matching 8 bases. The CDR3 extends over 14 amino acids. The germline CDR1 and CDR2 sequences are SSHAT and FNYEAQ (reference sequence). Here the CDR3 reads CASSLSTSVGTQYF. The CDR3 DNA reads as TGTGCTAGCAGCCTCTCGACTAGCGTTGGGACCCAGTACTTC.

The genes are TRBV6-5 and TRBJ2-5; D might be TRBD1 (6 bases). Germline CDR1 is MNHEY and CDR2 is SVGAGI. The CDR3 loop spans 14 amino acids. Trimming left V 2 bases short and J 5 bases short, with 12 bases between. The CDR3 bases are TGTGCCAGCAGTTACGGCCCTAGGGGGGAGACCCAGTACTTC. Protein sequence: CASSYGPRGETQYF.

In its sample, this clonotype was seen a few times. The chain recombines TRBV12-3 or TRBV12-4 with TRBJ1-5; D ambiguous. V was cut by 6 bases and J by 5 bases, with 8 bases left in between. This CDR3 contains 12 residues. The CDR3 here is CASRDGDQPQHF. The CDR3 DNA reads as TGTGCCAGCAGAGACGGGGATCAGCCCCAGCATTTT.

This clonotype was seen a few times. V usage is TRBV12-3 or TRBV12-4 and J usage is TRBJ2-7; 7 nucleotides align to TRBD1. This CDR3 is 15 amino acids long. V lost 2 bases, J lost 0 bases, and 4 bases stayed unmatched. The CDR3 region has the DNA TGTGCCAGCAGTTTACCGGGACAGAGCTCCTACGAGCAGTACTTC. It specifies CASSLPGQSSYEQYF.

This clonotype came up many times. The J gene is TRBJ2-3, the V gene TRBV12-3 or TRBV12-4; the D gene is possibly TRBD2 (5 bases). This CDR3 contains 15 residues. V lost 7 bases, J lost 5 bases, and 19 bases lay in between. This chain's CDR3 is CASTTGDSPGDTQYF. The CDR3 DNA reads TGTGCCAGCACCACCGGGGATAGCCCGGGAGATACGCAGTATTTT.

This sequence joins TRBV5-5 and TRBJ1-6; D ambiguous. Germline V gene data show CDR1 as SGHKS and CDR2 as YYEKEE (reference sequence). This CDR3 has 15 amino acids. V lost 2 bases, J lost 0 bases, and 6 bases lay in between. The CDR3 DNA sequence: TGTGCCAGCAGCTTCAAGAGCTCCTATAATTCACCCCTCCACTTT. Amino acid sequence: CASSFKSSYNSPLHF.